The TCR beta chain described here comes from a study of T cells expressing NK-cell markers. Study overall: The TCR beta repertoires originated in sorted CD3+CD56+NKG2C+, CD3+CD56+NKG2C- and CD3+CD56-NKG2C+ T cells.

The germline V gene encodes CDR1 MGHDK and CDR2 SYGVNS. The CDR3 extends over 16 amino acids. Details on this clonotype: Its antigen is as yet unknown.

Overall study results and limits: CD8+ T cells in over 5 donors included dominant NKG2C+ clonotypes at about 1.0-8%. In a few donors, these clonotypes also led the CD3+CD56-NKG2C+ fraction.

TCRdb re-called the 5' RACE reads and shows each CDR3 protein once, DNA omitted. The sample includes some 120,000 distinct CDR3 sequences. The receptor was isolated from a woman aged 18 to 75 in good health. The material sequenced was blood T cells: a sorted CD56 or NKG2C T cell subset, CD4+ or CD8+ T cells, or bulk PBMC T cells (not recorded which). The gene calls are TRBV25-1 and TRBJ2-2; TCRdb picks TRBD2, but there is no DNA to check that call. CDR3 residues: CASSGPTSGTGGELFF.